This T cell receptor beta chain was profiled in a study of cytomegalovirus exposure and HLA in healthy donors. In the study overall: As an earlier analysis found, roughly 180 million T cells yielded about 120 million unique TCR beta sequences.

Primers for the PCR totalled 60 Vbeta and 13 Jbeta. Data came from immunoSEQ multiplex PCR; TCRdb stores just in-frame clones and leaves some out. The sample holds 65,000 to 90,000 clones, 86% seen once. On this clone: Its cognate antigen is unknown.

Germline V gene lookup returns CDR1 SGHRS and CDR2 YFSETQ. Trimming at V came to 0 bases and at J to 5 bases, leaving 7 bases not matched to a gene. This CDR3 contains 16 residues. Study-wide findings and caveats: Most TCR beta V segments were productive about 87% or about 30% of the time in an earlier analysis. HLA-A and HLA-B allele assignments for most subjects were reportedly predicted accurately using TCR beta sequences. Indistinguishable V segments, including TRBV6-2 and TRBV6-3, were excluded.

This TCR was recovered from a woman between 25 and 40 years old in good health and CMV-seronegative. What was sequenced was PBMCs. The chain employs TRBV5-1 and TRBJ2-3, with TRBD2 matching 9 bases. CDR3 amino acids: CASSLESSGTLDTQYF. CDR3 nucleotide sequence: TGCGCCAGCAGCTTGGAGTCTAGCGGGACCCTAGATACGCAGTATTTT.